This T cell receptor beta chain was documented in a study of radiotherapy plus CTLA-4 blockade in lung cancer. Study-level findings and limits: Blood saw expansion of tumor-derived TCR clones after radiotherapy plus ipilimumab. Response, reportedly, was best predicted by interferon-beta along with early blood T cell clone dynamics.

TCRdb's copy holds only in-frame clones and misses some; the assay was immunoSEQ multiplex PCR. The sample lists more than 75,000 clones, roughly four fifths occurring once. V lost 3 bases and J 9 bases, leaving 11 bases between the germline ends. The CDR3 loop spans 12 amino acids. Germline-derived CDR1 and CDR2 are MNHNS and SASEGT. A remark on this clone: As yet, its antigen is unknown.

This chain joins TRBV6-1 and TRBJ1-1, with D hard to call. Here the sequenced sample was peripheral blood, taken from a patient treated with radiotherapy plus ipilimumab. The clonotype comes from a human donor with non-small cell lung cancer that progressed on radiotherapy plus ipilimumab. The CDR3 reads CASSDPRPKAFF. The CDR3 DNA sequence: TGTGCCAGCAGTGATCCGCGACCAAAAGCTTTCTTT.